This T cell receptor beta chain is from a study of blood T cell repertoires in COVID-19. The overall study: Acute and convalescent COVID-19 samples came from the United States, Italy and Spain.

In the original workflow: The authors estimated nucleated cell counts from reference gene primer amplification. Data came from immunoSEQ multiplex PCR; TCRdb stores just in-frame clones and leaves some out. V and J calls and clone size come straight from that table; D and trimming were deduced from the DNA. In the table there are 450,000 to 500,000 clones, about 85% of which are singletons. The germline V and J ends were trimmed by 3 bases and 7 bases, with 19 bases remaining between them. The germline V gene has CDR1 SQVTM and CDR2 ANQGSEA. The CDR3 totals 15 residues. In assigning cohorts, the study relied on participant-reported clinical history. Symptom resolution, clearance, or two negative PCRs marked the recovered donors of Cohort 3.

This clonotype was sampled from a woman aged 60-75 years who had recovered from COVID-19. V is TRBV29-1 and J is TRBJ2-1, with D hard to call. The material sequenced was PBMCs or T cells enriched from blood (not recorded which). The CDR3 nucleotides read TGCAGCGTTGAGGGCCCATCCAGAATCCGGAATGAGCAGTTCTTC. Encoded protein: CSVEGPSRIRNEQFF.